This T cell receptor (beta chain) was documented in a study of PD-1 blockade in mismatch repair-deficient tumors. Study background: Patients had some twelve mismatch repair-deficient cancer types, all previously treated and progressing. Study-wide results and limits: Tumor-resident clones, often absent from pretreatment blood, expanded after pembrolizumab and then contracted.

Profiled with immunoSEQ multiplex PCR; TCRdb holds only in-frame clones, not every one. This table holds 75,000 to 85,000 clones, roughly 80% found once. The CDR3 extends over 13 amino acids. V dropped 6 bases and J dropped 1; count of bases not matched to a gene: 1. Germline-derived CDR1 and CDR2 are ENHRY and SYGVKD. About this clone itself: Its antigen is undetermined.

Every patient had mismatch repair deficiency by PCR or immunohistochemistry. TCRs were sequenced from a few patients responding to pembrolizumab. This specimen consisted of peripheral blood, obtained 12 weeks after starting pembrolizumab. This receptor was obtained from an adult with mismatch repair-deficient cancer. V and J are TRBV10-3 and TRBJ1-1; 8 positions agree with TRBD1. The CDR3 nucleotides are TGTGCCATCAGCGGACAGGGGAACACTGAAGCTTTCTTT. Its protein is CAISGQGNTEAFF.